The 16 T cell receptor beta chains below all came from one sample that was sequenced in a study of cytomegalovirus exposure and HLA in healthy donors. The study ran its PCR with 60 Vbeta and 13 Jbeta primers. Using immunoSEQ multiplex PCR, the repertoire was profiled, and TCRdb retains in-frame clones only, with some absent. The table has some 200,000 clones, about 10% seen once. Sequences were obtained from PBMCs. The receptor source for this set is a woman in her 30s in good health and CMV-seropositive.

The rearrangement uses TRBV10-1 and TRBJ2-1; maybe TRBD1 (6 bases). This CDR3 is 15 amino acids long. From germline, CDR1 is WNHNN and CDR2 SYGVQD (reference sequence). V lost 3 bases to trimming and J lost 2 bases, with 11 bases between them. The CDR3 coding sequence is TGCGCCAGCAGTGACGTGGACAGACCCTACAATGAGCAGTTCTTC. Translated, it gives CASSDVDRPYNEQFF.

This chain connects TRBV15 to TRBJ2-1, with TRBD2 as a possible D gene (6 bases). The germline gives CDR1 LNHNV, CDR2 YYDKDF (reference sequence). CDR3 length: 15 residues. V lost 5 bases, J lost 3 bases, and 14 bases lay in between. The CDR3 DNA reads as TGTGCCACCAGCCCCGGGACTCTGTACTACAATGAGCAGTTCTTC. It translates to CATSPGTLYYNEQFF.

This clone occurred a few times. Here the CDR3 reads CASSEVDFVGSPQHF. CDR3 sequence (DNA): TGTGCCAGCAGTGAAGTCGACTTTGTTGGTTCGCCCCAGCATTTT. V and J are TRBV2 and TRBJ1-5; D is unclear. Trimming pared 1 base from V and 9 bases from J, leaving 16 bases between. Germline V gene data show CDR1 as SNHLY and CDR2 as FYNNEI. This CDR3 has 15 amino acids. Looking up the rest from reference TRBV2 and TRBJ1-5 gives the full variable domain: EPEVTQTPSHQVTQMGQEVILRCVPISNHLYFYWYRQILGQKVEFLVSFYNNEISEKSEIFDDQFSVERPDGSNFTLKIRSTKLEDSAMYFCASSEVDFVGSPQHFGDGTRLSIL.

The rearrangement joins TRBV28 to TRBJ2-1; TRBD1 matches at 11 bases. J lost 7 bases, V lost 10 bases, and 15 bases had no gene match. Germline-derived CDR1 and CDR2 are MDHEN and SYDVKM. The CDR3 has 16 residues. CDR3 coding DNA: TGTGCCACCCGGACAGGGGGCGCGCCGCACGGGAATGAGCAGTTCTTC. This codes for CATRTGGAPHGNEQFF.

This clone was seen more than once but under ten times. J is TRBJ2-1 and V is TRBV11-3; possible D gene TRBD2, 5 bases. This CDR3 has 15 residues. V dropped 5 bases and J dropped 6 bases, with 17 bases sitting between them. Germline V gene lookup returns CDR1 SGHNT and CDR2 YENEEA. CDR3 in DNA: TGTGCCAGCAGCGAACGCTTCGGGGTAGTCAATGAGCAGTTCTTC. This sequence encodes CASSERFGVVNEQFF.

J is TRBJ1-6 and V is TRBV6-5; tentatively, D is TRBD1 (5 bases). The V gene lost 6 bases and the J gene lost 14 bases, with 20 bases spanning the gap. This CDR3 has 14 residues. Germline assignment: CDR1 MNHEY and CDR2 SVGAGI. The CDR3 DNA reads TGTGCCAGCAGCCGAGGGACTGCTGTCGGAACCCTCCACTTT. Translating it yields CASSRGTAVGTLHF.

This clone was counted between two and nine times. This chain connects TRBV5-6 to TRBJ2-7, with 8 bases matching TRBD2. Germline CDR1 is SGHDT and CDR2 is YYEEEE. The CDR3 is made up of 19 amino acids. Unmatched junction bases numbered 24, after V lost 4 bases and J lost 6 bases. CDR3 amino acids: CASSPLTTLAGRRSIEQYF. In nucleotides, the CDR3 is TGTGCCAGCAGCCCCTTGACCACGTTAGCGGGACGTCGTTCGATCGAGCAGTACTTC.

This clone was detected only a few times. The chain couples TRBV13 to TRBJ1-4; D unresolved. The germline V and J ends were trimmed by 5 bases and 7 bases, with 8 bases remaining between them. The CDR3 has 12 residues. CDR1 is PRHDT, CDR2 FYEKMQ, per germline (reference sequence). CDR3 DNA: TGTGCCAGCAGCCATCCGGGTGAAAAACTGTTTTTT. It yields the protein CASSHPGEKLFF.

The chain's CDR3 is CASSEVSAAVYEQYF. DNA for the CDR3: TGTGCCAGCAGTGAAGTATCGGCAGCGGTCTACGAGCAGTACTTC. The V call is TRBV6-1, the J call TRBJ2-7; tentatively, D is TRBD2 (5 bases). This CDR3 has 15 residues. V lost 1 base to trimming and J lost 3 bases, with 13 bases between them. Germline V gives CDR1 MNHNS, CDR2 SASEGT.

This clone has just a few counts. The rearrangement joins TRBV7-2 to TRBJ2-5, with 11 bases aligning to TRBD1. Germline CDR1 SGHTA, CDR2 FQGNSA. The J segment lost 5 bases and the V segment lost 4 bases, leaving 6 bases of the junction unmatched. The CDR3 is 15 amino acids. The DNA for the CDR3 is TGTGCCAGCAGCTCACTGGACAGGGGGCTTGAGACCCAGTACTTC. Translating it yields CASSSLDRGLETQYF.

This chain joins TRBV19 and TRBJ1-3, with 10 bases fitting TRBD1. V was pared by 9 bases and J by 0 bases, with 5 bases of the junction left unmatched. The CDR3 is 15 residues long. CDR1 and CDR2 from the germline V gene are LNHDA and SQIVND (reference sequence). CDR3 coding DNA: TGTGCCAGCAGGGACAGGGGACCCTCTGGAAACACCATATATTTT. Its translation is CASRDRGPSGNTIYF.

The V gene is TRBV11-2, the J gene TRBJ1-2; 8 bases are shared with TRBD1. CDR1 SGHAT and CDR2 FQNNGV come from the germline V gene. CDR3 length: 15 amino acids. The junction had 11 bases not matched to a gene; V was cut back by 4 bases and J by 7 bases. CDR3 sequence reads: CASSWLDRGGVGYTF. Written as DNA, the CDR3 is TGTGCCAGCAGCTGGCTCGACAGGGGAGGAGTTGGCTACACCTTC.

This clone was observed a handful of times. The chain couples TRBV6-6 to TRBJ2-2; 12 nucleotides match TRBD2. The V segment lost 6 bases and the J segment 5 bases; nucleotides outside the gene matches: 7. Germline CDR1 reads MNHNY; CDR2 reads SVGAGI (reference sequence). The CDR3 runs 16 residues. The CDR3 bases are TGTGCCAGCAGCCGACTAGCGGGAGATCTAACCGGGGAGCTGTTTTTT. Its protein product is CASSRLAGDLTGELFF.

This clone was seen a handful of times. The chain recombines TRBV27 with TRBJ2-7; 7 bases match TRBD2. The CDR3 has 13 amino acids. Trimming cost V 0 bases and J 4 bases; bases outside gene matches: 0. CDR1 is MNHEY and CDR2 is SMNVEV in the germline V gene (reference sequence). The CDR3 spells CASSLSGGYEQYF. The DNA for the CDR3 is TGTGCCAGCAGTTTATCGGGGGGGTACGAGCAGTACTTC.

V is TRBV15 and J is TRBJ2-7; D remains ambiguous. The CDR3 totals 12 residues. Germline V CDR1 and CDR2: LNHNV, YYDKDF (reference sequence). The V end was cut by 4 bases, the J end by 2 bases, with 6 bases between. CDR3 protein: CATSIQAYEQYF. CDR3 nucleotides: TGTGCCACCAGCATACAAGCCTACGAGCAGTACTTC.

This clone has just a few counts. This rearrangement joins TRBV11-1 to TRBJ1-1; a weak D match, TRBD1 (5 bases). The V gene lost 6 bases and the J gene lost 6 bases, with 8 bases spanning the gap. Germline V gives CDR1 SGHAT, CDR2 FQDESV (reference sequence). This CDR3 has 11 amino acids. Here the CDR3 DNA reads TGTGCCAGCAGTCGGACATCTGAAGCTTTCTTT. Amino acids: CASSRTSEAFF.